This T cell receptor beta chain was profiled in a study of blood T cell repertoires in COVID-19. Looking at the study overall: Both acute and convalescent COVID-19 samples were obtained from the United States, Italy and Spain. From T cells, B-cell-depleted T cells, or PBMCs came the material, which was cDNA or gDNA.

The authors' processing: For nucleated cells, counts were estimated from reference gene primer amplification. The protocol was immunoSEQ multiplex PCR, while the TCRdb copy is restricted to in-frame clones and leaves out a portion. That table is the source of V, J and clone size, and D and trimming were worked out from the DNA. The table includes about 200,000 clones, 80% detected once. The TCR sequence derives from a woman aged 70-85 years with acute or convalescent COVID-19. The specimen sequenced was peripheral blood.

The CDR3 here is CASSPGPGQGYEQYF. In DNA form, the CDR3 reads TGTGCCAGCTCACCTGGACCGGGACAGGGCTACGAGCAGTACTTC. The chain has TRBV18 and TRBJ2-7, with 9 bases fitting TRBD1. Germline-derived CDR1 and CDR2 are KGHSH and LQKENI. Trimming at V came to 3 bases and at J to 3 bases, leaving 6 bases not matched to a gene. This CDR3 region has 15 residues.